Given below is one T cell receptor (beta chain) in context. In the authors' workflow: Estimates of nucleated cell counts were drawn from the amplification of reference gene primers. Generated by immunoSEQ multiplex PCR, the TCRdb table keeps only in-frame clones and is missing some. V, J and clone size were drawn from that table, and D and trimming were deduced from the DNA. This sample has 200,000 to 250,000 clones; more than 75% occur once, and the top ten carry about an eighth. V gave up 8 bases and J gave up 2 bases; unmatched junction bases: 8. The germline V gene encodes CDR1 LNHDA and CDR2 SQIVND (reference sequence). This CDR3 comprises 17 residues. This specimen belongs to a study of blood T cell repertoires in COVID-19. Study in general: The origin of the acute and convalescent COVID-19 samples was the United States, Italy and Spain. Sources were T cells, B-cell-depleted T cells, or PBMCs; the material itself was cDNA or gDNA.

V and J are TRBV19 and TRBJ2-1; TRBD2 matches at 14 bases. The sequence was collected from a woman aged 40 to 49 with acute or convalescent COVID-19. The specimen was peripheral blood. CDR3 region: CASQDGTSGGPYNEQFF. CDR3 DNA sequence: TGTGCCAGTCAAGACGGGACTAGCGGGGGACCCTACAATGAGCAGTTCTTC. The entire variable domain, with the rest obtained from reference TRBV19 and TRBJ2-1, is as follows: DGGITQSPKYLFRKEGQNVTLSCEQNLNHDAMYWYRQDPGQGLRLIYYSQIVNDFQKGDIAEGYSVSREKKESFPLTVTSAQKNPTAFYLCASQDGTSGGPYNEQFFGPGTRLTVL.